The 25 T cell receptor beta chains listed next were all sequenced from one sample in a study of vaccination effects on CD4 cells after COVID-19. These TCRs' antigens remain unknown. Within the ViraFEST assay, antigen-specific CD4+ T cells underwent expansion with viral peptide pools prior to sequencing. After roughly 11 days in culture, the CD4+ T cells were isolated. Participants received two doses of either the BNT162b2 or mRNA-1273 vaccine. TCRdb's table, derived via immunoSEQ multiplex PCR, lists solely in-frame clones and lacks some. This sample has over 50,000 clones; 73% occur once, and the top ten carry 1% to 1.5%. Sequences were derived from CD4+ T cells from PBMCs cultured with HCoV-229E spike peptides, sampled after COVID-19 vaccination. The origin of the receptors is a human donor who received a COVID-19 vaccine.

The CDR3: CASSQNLYGELFF. CDR3 nucleotides: TGTGCCAGCAGCCAAAACCTTTACGGGGAGCTGTTTTTT. The chain has TRBV14 and TRBJ2-2; unclear D gene. V lost 2 bases and J lost 7, with 8 bases in between. Germline V gene lookup returns CDR1 SGHDN and CDR2 FVKESK. CDR3 length equals 13 residues.

CDR3 sequence (DNA): TGTGCCAGCAGTGCTCCGGGGGTAGCGGGGGGTCAGTACCAAGAGACCCAGTACTTC. It specifies CASSAPGVAGGQYQETQYF. The chain is built from TRBV6-4 and TRBJ2-5, with 10 bases identical to TRBD2. Trimming at V came to 4 bases and at J to 0 bases, leaving 14 bases not matched to a gene. The CDR3 consists of 19 residues. CDR1 and CDR2 (germline): MRHNA, SNTAGT.

The chain employs TRBV9 and TRBJ2-4; D may correspond to TRBD1 or TRBD2 (6 bases each). V was shortened by 2 bases and J by 5 bases, with 17 bases between the two germline ends. CDR3 length: 16 residues. Germline values: CDR1 SGDLS, CDR2 YYNGEE. The CDR3 region has the DNA TGTGCCAGCAGCGTTGGGTCTTGGGGGGCGGAAAACATTCAGTACTTC. It yields the protein CASSVGSWGAENIQYF. The full variable domain, its missing parts supplied by reference TRBV9 and TRBJ2-4, is DSGVTQTPKHLITATGQRVTLRCSPRSGDLSVYWYQQSLDQGLQFLIQYYNGEERAKGNILERFSAQQFPDLHSELNLSSLELGDSALYFCASSVGSWGAENIQYFGAGTRLSVL.

This clone was picked up one time. V is TRBV19 and J is TRBJ1-3, with unresolved D. The CDR3 runs to 14 residues. Between the trimmed V and J ends, which lost 2 bases and 2 bases, there was a span of 7 bases. CDR1 is LNHDA and CDR2 is SQIVND in the germline V gene (reference sequence). The CDR3 region is CASSITSAGNTIYF. CDR3 in DNA: TGTGCCAGTAGTATAACGTCGGCTGGAAACACCATATATTTT.

This clone appeared a few times. The chain links TRBV4-1 to TRBJ1-5, with D possibly matching TRBD1 (5 bases). Per the germline V gene, CDR1 is MGHRA and CDR2 is YSYEKL. Between the trimmed V and J ends, which lost 0 bases and 4 bases, there was a span of 10 bases. This CDR3 has 15 residues. In DNA, the CDR3 is TGCGCCAGCAGCCAAGATCGAGACAGAAATCAGCCCCAGCATTTT. Translating gives CASSQDRDRNQPQHF.

V and J are TRBV5-1 and TRBJ2-1; D remains ambiguous. Germline V gene data show CDR1 as SGHRS and CDR2 as YFSETQ. The germline V and J ends were trimmed by 0 bases and 4 bases, with 11 bases remaining between them. The CDR3 extends over 15 amino acids. DNA of the CDR3: TGCGCCAGCAGCTTGGAATGGCAGAATTACAATGAGCAGTTCTTC. Translated: CASSLEWQNYNEQFF. Drawing the rest from reference TRBV5-1 and TRBJ2-1, the complete variable domain is KAGVTQTPRYLIKTRGQQVTLSCSPISGHRSVSWYQQTPGQGLQFLFEYFSETQRNKGNFPGRFSGRQFSNSRSEMNVSTLELGDSALYLCASSLEWQNYNEQFFGPGTRLTVL.

The V and J genes are TRBV7-8 and TRBJ2-7; D possibly corresponds to TRBD1 (7 bases). With 2 bases removed from V and 1 base from J, the gap between germline ends came to 15 bases. The CDR3 spans 16 residues. Germline lookup yields CDR1 SGHVS and CDR2 FQNEAQ. The CDR3 region is CASSLLGGTESYEQYV. The CDR3 DNA reads TGTGCCAGCAGCTTATTAGGCGGGACAGAATCCTACGAGCAGTACGTC.

This clone was seen a handful of times. The rearrangement links TRBV19 to TRBJ2-1; D possibly matches TRBD1 or TRBD2 (6 bases each). With 4 bases removed from V and 6 bases from J, the gap between germline ends came to 13 bases. The CDR3 length is 14 residues. CDR1 LNHDA and CDR2 SQIVND come from the germline V gene (reference sequence). The CDR3 sequence is CASSTPGGGNEQFF. The CDR3 DNA follows: TGTGCCAGTAGTACCCCCGGGGGCGGCAATGAGCAGTTCTTC.

This chain joins TRBV10-2 and TRBJ2-3; a possible D gene is TRBD2 (5 bases). CDR1 and CDR2 (germline): WSHSY, SAAADI. V lost 7 bases to trimming and J lost 4 bases, with 9 bases between them. This CDR3 is 12 amino acids long. This CDR3 is CASKRSADTQYF. CDR3 DNA: TGCGCCAGCAAGCGGTCGGCAGATACGCAGTATTTT.

J is TRBJ2-1 and V is TRBV4-2, with no clear D. Trimming pared 1 base from V and 2 bases from J, leaving 12 bases between. Germline loops: CDR1 LGHNA, CDR2 YNFKEQ. The CDR3 is 16 residues long. CDR3 residues: CASSQGLGIPYNEQFF. CDR3 sequence (DNA): TGTGCCAGCAGCCAAGGTCTGGGGATCCCCTACAATGAGCAGTTCTTC.

The CDR3 loop is CASSLAYGRETQYF. Written as DNA, the CDR3 is TGCGCCAGCAGCTTGGCCTACGGCCGAGAGACCCAGTACTTC. This chain joins TRBV5-1 and TRBJ2-5, with no clear D. Looked up from germline, CDR1 is SGHRS and CDR2 is YFSETQ. CDR3 size: 14 residues. V was cut by 0 bases and J by 4 bases, with 10 bases left in between.

The CDR3 sequence: CASSVDGTAQETQYF. In DNA form, the CDR3 reads TGTGCCAGCAGCGTAGACGGGACAGCTCAAGAGACCCAGTACTTC. J is TRBJ2-5 and V is TRBV9, with 7 positions matching TRBD1. CDR3 length equals 15 residues. V dropped 0 bases and J dropped 2; count of bases not matched to a gene: 4. Germline values: CDR1 SGDLS, CDR2 YYNGEE.

This clone came up a few times. This chain links TRBV2 with TRBJ1-4; D is possibly TRBD1 (5 bases). With 7 bases removed from V and 2 bases from J, the gap between germline ends came to 11 bases. Germline values: CDR1 SNHLY, CDR2 FYNNEI. This CDR3 spans 14 amino acids. The CDR3 DNA is TGTGCCAGCAACGGACGGGGGACTAATGAAAAACTGTTTTTT. Protein product: CASNGRGTNEKLFF.

The chain has TRBV18 and TRBJ2-6; unclear D gene. Germline V gene data show CDR1 as KGHSH and CDR2 as LQKENI. Trimming left V 3 bases short and J 0 bases short, with 6 bases between. The CDR3 consists of 15 residues. CDR3 sequence: CASSPSSSGANVLTF. DNA for the CDR3: TGTGCCAGCTCACCCTCATCCTCTGGGGCCAACGTCCTGACTTTC.

The chain recombines TRBV6-2 or TRBV6-3 with TRBJ1-2, with 7 bases identical to TRBD1. The CDR3 is 14 amino acids. Germline V CDR1 and CDR2: MNHEY, SVGEGT. Unmatched junction bases numbered 3, after V lost 1 base and J lost 4 bases. The CDR3 region has the DNA TGTGCCAGCAGTTACTTGTCAGGGGGCTATGGCTACACCTTC. It is translated as CASSYLSGGYGYTF.

The chain links TRBV19 to TRBJ1-6; 7 bases fit TRBD1. CDR3 length equals 14 residues. Looked up from germline, CDR1 is LNHDA and CDR2 is SQIVND (reference sequence). V lost 3 bases to trimming and J lost 10 bases; unmatched junction nucleotides: 6. CDR3 bases: TGTGCCAGTAGTATTACAGGGGCTGAATCACCCCTCCACTTT. Residues: CASSITGAESPLHF.

The V gene is TRBV11-2, the J gene TRBJ2-7; D is possibly TRBD1 (6 bases). CDR3 length equals 14 residues. V dropped 5 bases and J dropped 2 bases, with 13 bases sitting between them. Germline V gives CDR1 SGHAT, CDR2 FQNNGV. CDR3 bases: TGTGCCAGCAGCCCTCAGACAGGACCCTACGAGCAGTACGTC. This translates into CASSPQTGPYEQYV.

V gene TRBV7-2 combines with J gene TRBJ1-5, with TRBD1 identical over 7 bases. Germline lookup yields CDR1 SGHTA and CDR2 FQGNSA. The CDR3 is 15 residues long. The junction had 6 bases not matched to a gene; V was cut back by 4 bases and J by 3 bases. This chain's CDR3 is CASSSPDRNNQPQHF. CDR3 in DNA: TGTGCCAGCAGCTCCCCGGACAGGAACAATCAGCCCCAGCATTTT.

The chain is built from TRBV7-3 and TRBJ1-6, with D unresolved. The germline V gene encodes CDR1 SGHTA and CDR2 FQGTGA. The CDR3 is 13 amino acids. Trimming shortened V by 0 bases and J by 7 bases, and 4 bases separated the two germline ends. The CDR3 DNA reads TGTGCCAGCAGCTTAACCGGGAATTCACCCCTCCACTTT. Amino acid sequence: CASSLTGNSPLHF.

The chain is built from TRBV18 and TRBJ1-1; possible D gene TRBD1, 5 bases. In germline, CDR1 is KGHSH, CDR2 LQKENI. Trimming left V 4 bases short and J 1 base short, with 19 bases between. The CDR3 sequence is 17 residues long. DNA of the CDR3: TGTGCCAGCTCACGATCTCCCCAGGGACGGCCGAACACTGAAGCTTTCTTT. Its protein is CASSRSPQGRPNTEAFF.

The rearrangement links TRBV24-1 to TRBJ2-4; D remains ambiguous. CDR1 is KGHDR and CDR2 is SFDVKD in the germline V gene. CDR3 length: 14 amino acids. Trimming shortened V by 9 bases and J by 0 bases, and 11 bases separated the two germline ends. CDR3 sequence: CATDGPLAKNIQYF. CDR3 coding DNA: TGTGCCACCGATGGACCTTTAGCCAAAAACATTCAGTACTTC.

This clone was recorded only once. The chain joins TRBV29-1 to TRBJ1-2; no definite D call. Germline assignment: CDR1 SQVTM and CDR2 ANQGSEA. The CDR3 runs 15 residues. V gave up 0 bases and J gave up 4 bases, with 15 bases separating them. The DNA of the CDR3 is TGCAGCGTTGAAGATCTTGGAGGTCGGAGCTATGGCTACACCTTC. Translated, it gives CSVEDLGGRSYGYTF.

Of note for this clone: A read error may account for a junction end that differs from germline. The sample holds other DNA sequences that translate to the same CDR3. This chain links TRBV5-1 with TRBJ1-2, with TRBD1 identical over 8 bases. CDR1 and CDR2 (germline): SGHRS, YFSETQ. This CDR3 has 15 residues. Here the CDR3 DNA reads TGCGCCAGTAGCTCCGGACAGGGAGCTAACTATGGCTACACCTTC. It translates to CASSSGQGANYGYTF.

The genes are TRBV24-1 and TRBJ1-2, with D possibly being TRBD1 (5 bases). This CDR3 has 12 residues. Germline CDR1 KGHDR, CDR2 SFDVKD. V was cut by 1 base and J by 7 bases, with 6 bases left in between. The CDR3 DNA sequence: TGTGCCACCAGTGATTTTGGGGGTGGCTACACCTTC. Protein: CATSDFGGGYTF.

The V gene is TRBV19, the J gene TRBJ1-2; D is ambiguous. The V end was cut by 2 bases, the J end by 4 bases, with 8 bases between. Germline values: CDR1 LNHDA, CDR2 SQIVND (reference sequence). The CDR3 extends over 13 amino acids. CDR3 nucleotide sequence: TGTGCCAGTAGTATAACCCTCGTCTATGGCTACACCTTC. It translates to CASSITLVYGYTF.